This is a list of T cell receptor beta chains from one sample in a study of T cell repertoires and HLA-DP antigens. Antigen specificity for these receptors is unknown. This table comes from immunoSEQ multiplex PCR, and its TCRdb copy is limited to in-frame clones, with some not included. The sample includes some 110,000 clones, almost 95% of them seen just once. Sequenced: CD4+ T cells from PBMCs. The receptors here all came from a woman between 18 and 29 years old in good health and CMV-seronegative. Each CDR3 is given with its conserved first and last residue. The D gene is left open where the match is weak. The size field is filled for only some rows; it gives once, few, many or a size class.

d_call: -; clone_size: -; v_call: TRBV6-1; j_call: TRBJ2-2; cdr3_nt: TGTGCCAGCAGTGCCTGGGGGCTGGCCGGGGAGCTGTTTTTT; cdr3_aa: CASSAWGLAGELFF
d_call: TRBD1; clone_size: -; v_call: TRBV15; j_call: TRBJ2-2; cdr3_nt: TGTGCCACCAGCAGAGGAATAGGGACAGGGGGCCTCGGGGAGCTGTTTTTT; cdr3_aa: CATSRGIGTGGLGELFF
d_call: -; clone_size: -; v_call: TRBV28; j_call: TRBJ1-1; cdr3_nt: TGTGCCAGCAGTTTATTCTGGGACACTGAAGCTTTCTTT; cdr3_aa: CASSLFWDTEAFF
d_call: -; clone_size: -; v_call: TRBV11-2; j_call: TRBJ2-7; cdr3_nt: TGTGCCAGCAGCTTGGAGTCGGGGTCCTCCTACGAGCAGTACTTC; cdr3_aa: CASSLESGSSYEQYF
d_call: -; clone_size: -; v_call: TRBV9; j_call: TRBJ2-2; cdr3_nt: TGTGCCAGCAGCGTAGCCTTCGGCAGAAACCACGGGGAGCTGTTTTTT; cdr3_aa: CASSVAFGRNHGELFF
d_call: TRBD1; clone_size: -; v_call: TRBV2; j_call: TRBJ2-1; cdr3_nt: TGTGCCAGCAGTGTGGGACAGTTCTCCTACAATGAGCAGTTCTTC; cdr3_aa: CASSVGQFSYNEQFF
d_call: -; clone_size: once; v_call: TRBV12-5; j_call: TRBJ2-1; cdr3_nt: TGTGCTAGTGGTTGGGCAGGCGATCGCTACAATGAGCAGTTCTTC; cdr3_aa: CASGWAGDRYNEQFF
d_call: TRBD1; clone_size: once; v_call: TRBV4-1; j_call: TRBJ2-2; cdr3_nt: TGCGCCAGCAGCCAAATTGGACAGGGGCGCACCGGGGAGCTGTTTTTT; cdr3_aa: CASSQIGQGRTGELFF
d_call: TRBD1; clone_size: -; v_call: TRBV10-3; j_call: TRBJ2-3; cdr3_nt: TGTGCCATCAGTGGAAACGACAGGGGTAGTGGAGATACGCAGTATTTT; cdr3_aa: CAISGNDRGSGDTQYF
d_call: -; clone_size: -; v_call: TRBV5-5; j_call: TRBJ2-7; cdr3_nt: TGTGCCAGCACCCAGCAGGCTGGCACCTACGAGCAGTACTTC; cdr3_aa: CASTQQAGTYEQYF
d_call: -; clone_size: -; v_call: TRBV7-3; j_call: TRBJ2-1; cdr3_nt: TGTGCCAGCAGCCCCGCCGGGTGGAATGAGGATGAGCAGTTCTTC; cdr3_aa: CASSPAGWNEDEQFF
d_call: TRBD1; clone_size: -; v_call: TRBV7-8; j_call: TRBJ2-1; cdr3_nt: TGTGCCAGCAGCTTAGGGGGCCCGGGACAGCCTTACAATGAGCAGTTCTTC; cdr3_aa: CASSLGGPGQPYNEQFF
d_call: TRBD2; clone_size: -; v_call: TRBV7-9; j_call: TRBJ2-3; cdr3_nt: TGTGCCAGCAGCGCCCAGGCGAGGCGGGAGGACACAGATACGCAGTATTTT; cdr3_aa: CASSAQARREDTDTQYF
d_call: -; clone_size: -; v_call: TRBV7-2; j_call: TRBJ1-5; cdr3_nt: TGTGCCAGCAGCTTAGGAAGGGGATTCAATCAGCCCCAGCATTTT; cdr3_aa: CASSLGRGFNQPQHF
d_call: -; clone_size: -; v_call: TRBV29-1; j_call: TRBJ2-2; cdr3_nt: TGCAGCGTTGTGCCCCGGACCAAGAACACCGGGGAGCTGTTTTTT; cdr3_aa: CSVVPRTKNTGELFF
d_call: -; clone_size: -; v_call: TRBV4-1; j_call: TRBJ2-4; cdr3_nt: TGCGCCAGCAGCCAAGGTTTAAACATTCAGTACTTC; cdr3_aa: CASSQGLNIQYF
d_call: TRBD1; clone_size: -; v_call: TRBV11-2; j_call: TRBJ2-2; cdr3_nt: TGTGCCAGCAGCTTACTCGTAGGGAGGACAGGGCGGACCGGGGAGCTGTTTTTT; cdr3_aa: CASSLLVGRTGRTGELFF
d_call: -; clone_size: -; v_call: TRBV11-3; j_call: TRBJ2-3; cdr3_nt: TGTGCCAGCAGCCCTGGGACTTTTACAGATACGCAGTATTTT; cdr3_aa: CASSPGTFTDTQYF
d_call: -; clone_size: few; v_call: TRBV4-2; j_call: TRBJ2-2; cdr3_nt: TGTGCCAGCAGCCAAGGGAGGGGGCTTGACACCGGGGAGCTGTTTTTT; cdr3_aa: CASSQGRGLDTGELFF
d_call: TRBD1; clone_size: many; v_call: TRBV7-2; j_call: TRBJ1-2; cdr3_nt: TGTGCCAGCAGCTTAGATCCTCGGGACAGGGAAGGCTACACCTTC; cdr3_aa: CASSLDPRDREGYTF
d_call: -; clone_size: -; v_call: TRBV4-1; j_call: TRBJ2-3; cdr3_nt: TGCGCCAGCAGCCAAGTACAGCTTAGCACAGATACGCAGTATTTT; cdr3_aa: CASSQVQLSTDTQYF
d_call: -; clone_size: -; v_call: TRBV6-1; j_call: TRBJ1-5; cdr3_nt: TGTGCCAGCAGTAAATATAGCAATCAGCCCCAGCATTTT; cdr3_aa: CASSKYSNQPQHF
d_call: -; clone_size: -; v_call: TRBV5-1; j_call: TRBJ2-2; cdr3_nt: TGCGCCAGCAGCTCGTCTATTTTAGCAGGGAACACCGGGGAGCTGTTTTTT; cdr3_aa: CASSSSILAGNTGELFF
d_call: -; clone_size: -; v_call: TRBV5-1; j_call: TRBJ1-3; cdr3_nt: TGCGCCAGCAGCTTGGTTGGGTTCGGCGGAAACACCATATATTTT; cdr3_aa: CASSLVGFGGNTIYF
d_call: -; clone_size: -; v_call: TRBV28; j_call: TRBJ2-1; cdr3_nt: TGTGCCAGCAACCGCCTCCGGGACAATGAGCAGTTCTTC; cdr3_aa: CASNRLRDNEQFF
d_call: TRBD2; clone_size: -; v_call: TRBV28; j_call: TRBJ2-1; cdr3_nt: TGTGCCAGCAGTACTAGCGGGAGGGCCCAAAATGAGCAGTTCTTC; cdr3_aa: CASSTSGRAQNEQFF